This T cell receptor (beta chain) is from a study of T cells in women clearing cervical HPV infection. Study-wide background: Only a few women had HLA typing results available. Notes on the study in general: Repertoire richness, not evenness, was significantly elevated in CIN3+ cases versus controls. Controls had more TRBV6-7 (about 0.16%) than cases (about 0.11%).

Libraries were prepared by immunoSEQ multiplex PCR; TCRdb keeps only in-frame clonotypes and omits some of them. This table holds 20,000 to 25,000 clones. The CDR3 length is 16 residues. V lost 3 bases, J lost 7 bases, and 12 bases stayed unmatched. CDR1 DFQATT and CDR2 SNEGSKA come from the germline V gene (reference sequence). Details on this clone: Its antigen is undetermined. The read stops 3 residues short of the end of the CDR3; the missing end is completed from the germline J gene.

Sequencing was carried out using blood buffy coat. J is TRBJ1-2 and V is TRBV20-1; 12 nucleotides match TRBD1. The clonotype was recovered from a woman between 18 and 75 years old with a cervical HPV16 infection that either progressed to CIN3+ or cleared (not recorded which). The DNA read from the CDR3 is TGCAGTGCTAGGAGCCGGGACAGGGGGCGCGTAGCTGGC. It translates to CSARSRDRGRVAG. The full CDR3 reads CSARSRDRGRVAGYTF.